This TCR beta chain was identified in a study of radiotherapy plus CTLA-4 blockade in lung cancer. The repertoire was sequenced with immunoSEQ multiplex PCR; TCRdb's copy has only in-frame clones and lacks some. The table includes tens of thousands of clones, approximately 80% detected once. Study-wide results and limits: The study found tumor-derived TCR clones expanded in blood after radiotherapy plus ipilimumab.

CDR1 is MNHNY, CDR2 SVGAGI, per germline (reference sequence). Trimming shortened V by 6 bases and J by 5 bases, and 11 bases separated the two germline ends. The CDR3 loop spans 13 amino acids. As to this clone: Its antigen is unknown.

Enrolled patients, whose metastatic non-small-cell lung cancer was chemo-refractory, received focal radiation plus CTLA-4 blockade with ipilimumab. The source was peripheral blood, collected from a patient treated with radiotherapy plus ipilimumab. The genes are TRBV6-6 and TRBJ1-5; TRBD1 might be the D (5 bases). This clonotype was obtained from a human donor with non-small cell lung cancer that progressed on radiotherapy plus ipilimumab. Here the CDR3 reads CASRRGNDQPQHF. As DNA, the CDR3 is TGTGCCAGCAGACGGGGGAACGATCAGCCCCAGCATTTT.